This T cell receptor (beta chain) came from a study of blood T cell repertoires in COVID-19. Germline CDR1 and CDR2: SGHAT and FQNNGV. The CDR3 is 17 residues long. The ends lost 3 bases at V and 7 bases at J; junction bases unmatched: 12. Sequenced by immunoSEQ multiplex PCR; TCRdb stores in-frame clones only, minus some. Seen here are 250,000 to 350,000 clones, approximately 92% observed once, and the top ten hold under 3%. Cohort placement rested on clinical history that participants reported themselves. Two consecutive negative NP/OP PCR tests, clearance, or resolved symptoms defined Cohort 3 recovery.

The TCR sequence derives from a young woman who had recovered from COVID-19. This chain uses TRBV11-2 with TRBJ2-4, with TRBD2 matching 10 bases. Sequencing was done on a sample of PBMCs or T cells enriched from blood (not recorded which). CDR3 sequence (DNA): TGTGCCAGCAGCTTGGTTAGCGGGGGGCTTGGAGTGAACATTCAGTACTTC. Translated: CASSLVSGGLGVNIQYF.